This T cell receptor (beta chain) comes out of a study of shared clonotypes between healthy human individuals. How the authors handled the data: As immunoSEQ supplied junction-only sequences (without quality scores), filtering differed. Here immunoSEQ multiplex PCR was the method, and the copy in TCRdb shows in-frame clones only, minus some. The V and J calls and clone size are taken from that table; D and trimming were inferred from the DNA. The sample includes more than 2 million clones, about 95% of them seen just once. Trimming removed 2 bases from V and 0 bases from J, with 14 bases in between. CDR1 is SNHLY and CDR2 is FYNNEI in the germline V gene. The CDR3 sequence is 17 residues long. Positively selected for CCR7, the CD45RO-negative cells used as naive CD8 cells excluded terminally differentiated effector memory CD45RA+ cells.

This clonotype was sampled from a man aged 18 to 35 in good health. V usage is TRBV2 and J usage is TRBJ1-5, with D hard to call. Source material: naive CD8+ T cells sorted from blood. The CDR3 reads CASSESADPYSNQPQHF. DNA for the CDR3: TGTGCCAGCAGTGAATCGGCGGACCCCTATAGCAATCAGCCCCAGCATTTT.